This TCR beta chain emerged from a study of T cell responses to AZD1222 COVID-19 vaccine listed by TCRdb under 2021. Regarding the research as a whole: A total of around 240 trial participants underwent TCR sequencing, of whom some 210 received two doses of AZD1222 and about 25 received two doses of the MenACWY control vaccine. Enrollment into the trials was organized by age into subgroups of 18-55, 56-69 and 70-plus years, and those subgroups contained around 150, 28 and 57 TCR-sequenced participants, respectively. Findings and caveats that apply to the study as a whole: Vaccine-associated CD4 TCRs spanned the whole spike protein, with dominant responses in regions 160-218 and 743-854. After two AZD1222 doses, spike-specific TCR breadth and depth were significantly higher than at day 0 and than in MenACWY recipients. Only five or six AZD1222 recipients were SARS-CoV-2 seropositive at baseline, limiting conclusions about previously exposed vaccinees. Because no samples from the day 14 peak response were available, repertoires could be characterized only after the peak T cell response. In the small 56-69-year group, the increase in depth fell short of significance, most likely because of low power. Nearly half of unique spike-specific TCRs reportedly recognized epitopes outside regions mutated in the B.1.351 and B.1.1.7 variants. Participants were mostly white British and included more females than males, and it was suggested by the authors that clonal diversity may have been underestimated.

Trimming costs V 5 bases and J 3 bases, and their ends lie 17 bases apart. For CDR1 and CDR2, the germline V gene lists SGHDT and YYEEEE. From cysteine to phenylalanine, the CDR3 is 16 amino acids long. Only the CDR3 region is kept as DNA, spanning 48 bases read in frame from base 1. The CDR3 regions of human TCRbeta chains were analyzed by immunosequencing. Regarding the original processing steps: Repertoire TCRs were matched against a reference library of SARS-CoV-2-specific TCRs generated with the MIRA antigen-specificity platform. Breadth meant the fraction of unique TCRs that were SARS-CoV-2-associated, whereas depth meant the fraction of total T cells that were SARS-CoV-2-associated. Using the MIRA data, each spike-specific TCR was assigned both to the spike region to which the TCR was reactive and to a CD4 or CD8 class. Log10-transformed breadth and depth values were compared by one-way ANOVA with Sidak's multiple comparisons tests. TCRdb's version of the immuneACCESS table is confined to in-frame rearrangements and falls short of the full clone set. An unresolved V gene accounts for under half of the shortfall where checked; the remainder is of unknown origin. That table furnishes V, J and clone size, whereas the DNA furnished D and trimming. The sample data list 110,000 to 150,000 clones, and roughly 90% of these were observed just once. The ten largest account for 2.5% to 4% of the sample.

As for this clone: This receptor's antigen is unknown. One base away there is no much larger clone; base qualities are not given.

This specimen's time point label, per the study, means: about 28 days (+/-7) after the second vaccine dose. AZD1222 recipients given second doses at about 4 weeks or at about 12 weeks were pooled, since spike-specific TCR depth and breadth were not found to differ between the two schedules. Vaccinee samples came from UK trials COV001 and COV002, including a single-blind randomized controlled phase 2/3 trial of AZD1222 (ChAdOx1 nCoV-19) in healthy adults. For TCRbeta chain sequencing, PBMC samples were collected from trial participants at day 0 and at day 28 after the second dose. The chain couples TRBV5-6 to TRBJ2-2; the D call could be TRBD1 or TRBD2, with each sharing 6 bases. The source is an adult who received the AZD1222 COVID-19 vaccine. Sequenced here: peripheral blood, sampled 28 days after the second AZD1222 dose. The sequenced DNA is TGTGCCAGCAGAACTACAGGGACGGGGGACACCGGGGAGCTGTTTTTT. Its translation reads: CASRTTGTGDTGELFF.